Presented here are 11 T cell receptor beta chains from one specimen sequenced in a study of tumor-infiltrating lymphocytes in primary liver carcinoma. Production of TCR beta cDNA used 400 to 600 ng total RNA together with a constant-region primer. Investigators got TCR beta libraries out of three nested multiplex PCR rounds, done with slightly modified ARM-PCR. Investigators reported that the first two PCR rounds, at roughly 11 cycles each, used TRBV1-TRBV30 forward primers with a C-beta reverse primer. TCRdb analysed the multiplex PCR reads with MiXCR anew, one entry per CDR3 protein. Here the sample spans more than 75,000 distinct CDR3 sequences, 55% to 85% being singletons. Without any cell sorting, roughly 18-34 mg of bulk tissue yielded co-extracted RNA and DNA. The sequenced sample was liver tumor tissue from sampling region 1. The subset was: tumor region T1, superior pole. These receptors were obtained from a man in his forties or fifties with primary liver carcinoma and hepatitis B virus infection.

CDR3: CASSIPKLKYEQYF. DNA of the CDR3: TGTGCCAGCAGCATTCCCAAATTGAAGTACGAGCAGTACTTC. V and J are TRBV11-2 and TRBJ2-7, with unresolved D. Germline CDR1 is SGHAT and CDR2 is FQNNGV. V was clipped by 5 bases and J by 4 bases, with 15 bases between them. The CDR3 contains 14 residues.

With respect to this clonotype: The junction and the germline gene differ at one end; a read error may be behind it. The chain combines TRBV7-8 with TRBJ2-3; 10 nucleotides match TRBD2. The CDR3 is 17 amino acids. Per the germline V gene, CDR1 is SGHVS and CDR2 is FQNEAQ. The CDR3 spells CASSLVQAGGPRDTQYF. The CDR3, as DNA: TGTGCCAGCAGCTTAGTCCAAGCGGGAGGGCCACGTGATACGCAGTACTTT.

Notes on this clonotype: A read error may account for a junction end that differs from germline. The chain carries TRBV6-5 and TRBJ2-5; D call uncertain. The V gene's germline CDR1 is MNHEY and CDR2 SVGAGI. The CDR3 contains 12 residues. Here the CDR3 DNA reads TGTGCCAGCAGTTACTCGACAAGGACCCGGTACTTC. This codes for CASSYSTRTRYF.

As to this clonotype: At one of its ends the junction is not consistent with the germline gene, which may arise from a read error. This chain links TRBV20-1 with TRBJ2-3, with 10 positions matching TRBD2. The CDR3 consists of 15 residues. Germline CDR1 is DFQATT and CDR2 is SNEGSKA (reference sequence). The chain's CDR3 is CGARDTSGNTDTQYF. In DNA form, the CDR3 reads TGCGGTGCTAGAGACACTAGCGGGAACACAGATACGCAGTATTTT.

This clonotype was counted between two and nine times. A much more abundant neighbour one base away suggests this may be a read error. V usage is TRBV12-3 or TRBV12-4 and J usage is TRBJ2-2, with 8 bases lining up with TRBD2. This CDR3 is built from 14 residues. J was trimmed by 7 bases and V by 8 bases; bases with no gene match: 9. This chain's CDR3 is CASAGGRFSGELFF. DNA for the CDR3: TGTGCCAGCGCAGGCGGGAGGTTCAGCGGGGAGCTGTTTTTT.

This clonotype was found many times. V usage is TRBV7-9 and J usage is TRBJ1-4; D gene unclear. In germline, CDR1 is SEHNR, CDR2 FQNEAQ (reference sequence). Trimming took 3 bases from V and 5 from J, leaving 10 bases between them. The CDR3 covers 14 residues. The CDR3: CASSLSSVNEKLFF. The CDR3 coding sequence is TGTGCCAGCAGCTTGTCCAGTGTAAATGAAAAACTGTTTTTT.

This clonotype was observed a single time. Relative to the germline gene, one junction end is altered; a read error may explain this. The chain couples TRBV11-2 to TRBJ2-3, with 7 bases identical to TRBD2. The germline V gene encodes CDR1 SGHAT and CDR2 FQNNGV. The CDR3 runs to 19 residues. In DNA, the CDR3 is TGTGCCAGCAGGACTCCTCGAGGCGGGAGACGTACTAGCACAGATACACAGTATTTT. Translated: CASRTPRGGRRTSTDTQYF.

Notes on this clonotype: The CDR3 does not end in the conserved phenylalanine or tryptophan, so this is likely a read error. No DNA is shown, since the ends of the CDR3 on it are uncertain; the CDR3 is the one TCRdb lists. The chain has TRBV11-2 and TRBJ2-7; TRBD1 is the table's D call and was not checked against the DNA. Per germline, CDR1 SGHAT and CDR2 FQNNGV. The CDR3 region is 13 residues in length, termini included. The CDR3 spells CASSLERRAEQCL.

This clonotype came up once. The junction does not match germline at one end; this may be a read error. The chain links TRBV28 to TRBJ1-2; D might be TRBD1 (5 bases). Germline lookup yields CDR1 MDHEN and CDR2 SYDVKM. This CDR3 is 15 amino acids long. The DNA for the CDR3 is TGTGCCACCAGTCCTGAACAGGCAGCTAACTATGGCTACACCTTC. It specifies CATSPEQAANYGYTF.

This clonotype was seen many times. The rearrangement links TRBV7-9 to TRBJ2-5, with a tentative D call TRBD1 (6 bases). The ends were cut back, 8 bases at V and 4 bases at J, with 14 bases in the middle. Germline-derived CDR1 and CDR2 are SEHNR and FQNEAQ (reference sequence). This CDR3 has 13 residues. The CDR3 loop reads CASVQGVGETQYF. The CDR3 coding sequence is TGTGCCAGCGTACAGGGAGTGGGAGAGACCCAGTACTTC.

This clonotype was picked up many times. This CDR3 is CASSEAAGLEAFF. CDR3 DNA sequence: TGTGCCAGCAGTGAAGCGGCGGGTTTGGAAGCTTTCTTT. The rearrangement joins TRBV6-1 to TRBJ1-1; D uncertain. The CDR3 is 13 amino acids. In germline, CDR1 is MNHNS, CDR2 SASEGT. V was clipped by 0 bases and J by 8 bases, with 10 bases between them.